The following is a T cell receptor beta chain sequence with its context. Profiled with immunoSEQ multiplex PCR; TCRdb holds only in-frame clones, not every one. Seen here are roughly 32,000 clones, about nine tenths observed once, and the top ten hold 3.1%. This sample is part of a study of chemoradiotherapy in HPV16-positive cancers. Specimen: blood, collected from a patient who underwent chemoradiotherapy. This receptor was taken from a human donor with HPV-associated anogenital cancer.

Here the CDR3 reads CASSWSGPGDSPLHF. The CDR3 nucleotides read TGCGCCAGCAGCTGGTCAGGGCCGGGGGATTCACCCCTCCACTTT. This chain links TRBV5-1 with TRBJ1-6, with a possible D match to TRBD1 (5 bases). The V gene's germline CDR1 is SGHRS and CDR2 YFSETQ. Trimming pared 3 bases from V and 8 bases from J, leaving 15 bases between. This CDR3 comprises 15 residues.